This T cell receptor beta chain was profiled in a study of T-cell memory formation after mild COVID-19. Study-wide background: Most TCR clusters belonged to a single donor. Study-level results: CM and EM subsets held most contracting CD4+ clones; EMRA held CD8+ ones. Clones that shrank (day 15 to 85) were balanced CD4/CD8, whereas later expanders leaned CD4+.

The CDR3 consists of 12 residues. Germline CDR1 reads ENHRY; CDR2 reads SYGVKD. V dropped 5 bases and J dropped 2 bases, with 4 bases sitting between them. Barcoded TCR alpha and TCR beta cDNA libraries with UMIs came from 5'RACE using constant-segment primers. TCRdb reprocessed the 5' RACE reads via MiXCR and lists one record per CDR3 protein. The data hold approximately 180,000 distinct CDR3 sequences, with approximately 16% observed a single time. This clonotype was counted many times. Its cognate antigen is unknown. This TCR was recovered from an adult woman who had mild COVID-19 (a few samples of this study predate the infection). Cell type and time point are not known. V is TRBV10-3 and J is TRBJ2-1; unclear D gene. Sequenced sample: PBMCs or a T cell subset sorted from them (not recorded which). Written as DNA, the CDR3 is TGTGCCATCAGTTCGACCTACAATGAGCAGTTCTTC. Translated, it gives CAISSTYNEQFF.